This is a list of T cell receptor beta chains from one sample in a study of blood T cells in healthy people across ages. MiXCR was run by TCRdb on the 5' RACE reads, yielding one entry per CDR3 protein. This sample has more than 650,000 distinct CDR3 sequences; 25% to 30% occur once, and the top ten carry approximately 2.9%. The same data also went into a second study, on T cells of mothers and their children.

Sequencing used blood. These receptors were collected from a boy younger than 18 in good health. The CDR3 runs from the conserved cysteine through the conserved F or W. The order of the fields is J gene, clone size, CDR3 length, D gene, V gene, CDR3 protein, CDR3 DNA. A D gene is named only where the DNA matches it firmly. Size values are once, few and many counts, or a class for expanded clones, and some rows have none.

>TRBJ2-3|.|17|.|TRBV18
CASSLGLTPGGTDTQYF
TGTGCCAGCTCACTTGGACTGACCCCTGGTGGCACAGATACGCAGTATTTT
>TRBJ2-5|.|13|TRBD2|TRBV29-1
CSLRLAVQETQYF
TGCAGCCTGCGACTAGCGGTACAAGAGACCCAGTACTTC
>TRBJ2-5|few|13|TRBD1|TRBV7-9
CASSLATGQGGSF
TGTGCCAGCAGCTTAGCTACGGGACAGGGAGGGTCCTTC
>TRBJ2-3|.|16|TRBD2|TRBV20-1
CSARDVASGATDTQYF
TGCAGTGCTAGAGACGTTGCTAGCGGGGCCACAGATACGCAGTATTTT
>TRBJ1-5|.|14|.|TRBV28
CASRLTGRKQPQHF
TGTGCCAGCAGATTGACCGGGCGTAAGCAGCCCCAGCATTTT
>TRBJ1-5|.|17|.|TRBV19
CASNPGQGRISNQPQHF
TGTGCCAGCAACCCCGGGCAAGGTAGAATAAGCAATCAGCCCCAGCATTTT
>TRBJ1-5|.|17|TRBD1|TRBV27
CASSPGPQGVASQPQHF
TGTGCCAGCAGCCCTGGCCCACAGGGGGTGGCAAGTCAGCCCCAGCATTTT
>TRBJ2-1|.|17|.|TRBV5-1
CASSLEGGSSSYNEQFF
TGCGCCAGCAGCTTGGAGGGGGGGTCTAGCTCCTACAATGAGCAGTTCTTC
>TRBJ2-4|.|12|.|TRBV29-1
CSAGGGTNIQYF
TGCAGCGCGGGAGGGGGCACAAACATTCAGTACTTC
>TRBJ2-1|few|15|TRBD2|TRBV20-1
CSARQAGSSYNEQFF
TGCAGTGCTAGACAAGCGGGGAGCTCCTACAATGAGCAGTTCTTC
>TRBJ2-5|many|15|TRBD2|TRBV5-1
CASSPGLANRETQYF
TGCGCCAGCAGCCCCGGACTAGCAAACAGAGAGACCCAGTACTTC
>TRBJ2-7|.|12|.|TRBV5-1
CASSLDNYEQCF
TGCGCCAGCAGCTTGGACAACTACGAGCAGTGCTTC
>TRBJ1-4|.|15|TRBD1|TRBV5-5
CASSIFRDSTEKLFF
TGTGCCAGCAGCATCTTCCGGGACAGTACTGAAAAACTGTTTTTT
>TRBJ2-1|.|16|TRBD2|TRBV9
CASYPGLAGGRGEQFF
TGTGCCAGCTACCCGGGACTAGCGGGGGGACGAGGGGAGCAGTTCTTC
>TRBJ1-4|.|15|.|TRBV4-1
CASSQDRAANEKLFF
TGCGCCAGCAGCCAAGACAGGGCGGCTAATGAAAAACTGTTTTTT
>TRBJ1-1|.|14|.|TRBV3-1
CASSRTTGNTEAFF
TGTGCCAGCAGCCGAACGACAGGGAACACTGAAGCTTTCTTT
>TRBJ2-7|.|16|TRBD2|TRBV2
CAILRLPGLAAYEQYF
TGTGCCATCCTCAGGCTACCGGGACTAGCAGCCTACGAGCAGTACTTC
>TRBJ2-6|.|18|.|TRBV7-2
CASSLHHRASSGANVLTF
TGTGCCAGCAGCTTACATCACAGGGCTAGCTCTGGGGCCAACGTCCTGACTTTC
>TRBJ1-2|.|14|.|TRBV4-1
CASSQNGKGEGYTF
TGCGCCAGCAGCCAAAACGGAAAGGGTGAGGGCTACACCTTC